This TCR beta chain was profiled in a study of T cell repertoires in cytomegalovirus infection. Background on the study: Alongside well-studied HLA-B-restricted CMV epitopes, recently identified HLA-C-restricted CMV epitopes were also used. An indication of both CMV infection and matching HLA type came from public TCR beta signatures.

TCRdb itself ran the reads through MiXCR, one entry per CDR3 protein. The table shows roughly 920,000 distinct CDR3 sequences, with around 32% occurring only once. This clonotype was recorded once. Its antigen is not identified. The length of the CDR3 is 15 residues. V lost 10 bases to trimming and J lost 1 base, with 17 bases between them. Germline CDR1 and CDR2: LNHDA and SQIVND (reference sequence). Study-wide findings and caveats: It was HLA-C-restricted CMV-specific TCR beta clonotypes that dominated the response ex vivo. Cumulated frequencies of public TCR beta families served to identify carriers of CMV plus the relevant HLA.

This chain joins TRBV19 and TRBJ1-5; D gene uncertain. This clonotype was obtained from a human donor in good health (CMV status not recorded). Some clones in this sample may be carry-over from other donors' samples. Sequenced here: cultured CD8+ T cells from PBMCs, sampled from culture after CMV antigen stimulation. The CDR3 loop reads CATRVDLFSNQPQHF. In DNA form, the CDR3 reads TGTGCCACTAGGGTGGACTTGTTCAGCAATCAGCCCCAGCATTTT.